This note documents a single T cell receptor (beta chain) sequence. The antigen is unknown. Researchers ran the PCR with 60 Vbeta and 13 Jbeta primers. The protocol was immunoSEQ multiplex PCR, while the TCRdb copy is restricted to in-frame clones and leaves out a portion. The sample carries 120,000 or so clones, 60% to 85% recorded once. CDR1 and CDR2 from the germline V gene are SGHTS and YDEGEE. Losses at the gene ends were 2 bases for V and 3 bases for J; bases not matched to a gene: 5. This CDR3 has 15 residues. This sample was taken from a study of cytomegalovirus exposure and HLA in healthy donors. Study-level results: According to a later analysis, most TCR beta chains associated with CMV appeared HLA-restricted. The majority of TCR sequences were rare, yet some public TCRs appeared in many donors. Later examination showed HLA-associated TCR beta chains had greater clonal expansion than equally common others.

Nominally healthy donors were sampled, though unrecorded immune exposures were likely. The TCR sequence derives from a female donor in good health and CMV-seronegative. V usage is TRBV5-8 and J usage is TRBJ2-3; 8 nucleotides agree with TRBD1. The sample was PBMCs. DNA of the CDR3: TGTGCCAGCAGCTTTTCAGGGGGCCGGACAGATACGCAGTATTTT. This codes for CASSFSGGRTDTQYF.